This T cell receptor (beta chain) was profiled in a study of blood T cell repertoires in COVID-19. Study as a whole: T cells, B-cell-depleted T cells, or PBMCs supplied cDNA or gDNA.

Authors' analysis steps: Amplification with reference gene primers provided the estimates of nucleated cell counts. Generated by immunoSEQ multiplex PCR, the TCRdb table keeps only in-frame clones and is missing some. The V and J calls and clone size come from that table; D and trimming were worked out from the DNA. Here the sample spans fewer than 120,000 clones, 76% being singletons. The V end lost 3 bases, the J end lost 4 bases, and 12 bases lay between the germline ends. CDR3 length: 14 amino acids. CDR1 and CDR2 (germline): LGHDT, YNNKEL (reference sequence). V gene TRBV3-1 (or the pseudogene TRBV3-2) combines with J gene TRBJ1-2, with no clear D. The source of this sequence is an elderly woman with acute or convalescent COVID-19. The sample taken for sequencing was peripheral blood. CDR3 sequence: CASSHAREGYGYTF. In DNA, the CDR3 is TGTGCCAGCAGCCATGCGAGGGAGGGCTATGGCTACACCTTC.